Following are 26 T cell receptor beta chains from one sample sequenced in a study of CD8 T cells in ankylosing spondylitis (dated by TCRdb to about 2017). Overall study outcomes, separate from this receptor: Blood from ankylosing spondylitis patients appeared to be characterized by a TCR beta motif composed of about eight highly homologous amino acid variants.

Antigen specificity for these receptors is unknown. The method behind the library was 5' RACE. Sequencing took place on an Illumina HiSeq 2500. In-frame beta chains were kept once TCRdb had trimmed the public reads at Q25 with fastp and called clones with MiXCR. Every entry covers one CDR3 protein and lists the most common genes and DNA from its rows. For this sample there are a few hundred thousand distinct CDR3 sequences; 6.5% to 10% appear just once. The top ten clonotypes cover approximately 15% of the sample. Sequenced: blood, either unsorted or a sorted T cell fraction (not recorded which). These receptors originate from a male donor with ankylosing spondylitis.

As DNA, the CDR3 is TGTGCCAGCAGCTTAATCCGGGCTCAGGAGCAGTTCTTC. Encoded protein: CASSLIRAQEQFF. This chain links TRBV7-3 with TRBJ2-1; no clear D. Trimming cost V 1 base and J 10 bases, with 11 bases left between them. This CDR3 is built from 13 residues. Germline CDR1 SGHTA, CDR2 FQGTGA.

The V call is TRBV25-1, the J call TRBJ2-5; D perhaps matches TRBD1 (6 bases). The V and J ends lost 5 bases and 3 bases respectively, with 16 bases between them. The CDR3 has 15 residues. Germline V gives CDR1 MGHDK, CDR2 SYGVNS. The CDR3: CASSRAGQGKETQYF. For the CDR3, the DNA is TGTGCCAGCAGTCGCGCTGGGCAGGGGAAAGAGACCCAGTACTTC.

The sample holds a few counts of this clonotype. The rearrangement joins TRBV28 to TRBJ2-1; 8 positions agree with TRBD2. This CDR3 is built from 16 residues. Germline loops: CDR1 MDHEN, CDR2 SYDVKM. V shed 5 bases, J shed 4 bases, and the junction held 10 bases outside the gene matches. Written as DNA, the CDR3 is TGTGCCAGCAGTCCAAAGGTCAGCGGGGGATACAATGAGCAGTTCTTC. Translation gives CASSPKVSGGYNEQFF.

This chain connects TRBV20-1 to TRBJ2-1; 8 bases are shared with TRBD2. The CDR3 consists of 15 residues. Germline V gives CDR1 DFQATT, CDR2 SNEGSKA (reference sequence). The junction had 8 bases not matched to a gene; V was cut back by 3 bases and J by 4 bases. CDR3 nucleotides: TGCAGTGCTAGGGTTGGTGCGGGAGGTTACAATGAGCAGTTCTTC. Protein: CSARVGAGGYNEQFF.

The gene calls are TRBV3-1 and TRBJ2-7; D uncertain. CDR3 length: 15 residues. Germline CDR1 is LGHDT and CDR2 is YNNKEL (reference sequence). V lost 0 bases, J lost 4 bases, and 13 bases lay in between. In DNA, the CDR3 is TGTGCCAGCAGCCAAGAAGGTAGGGCTCGGTACGAGCAGTACTTC. Translating gives CASSQEGRARYEQYF.

This clonotype was detected only a few times. The gene calls are TRBV6-1 and TRBJ2-5; TRBD1 matches 8 bases. Germline V gene data show CDR1 as MNHNS and CDR2 as SASEGT. The CDR3 runs 15 residues. After removal of 5 bases from V and 5 bases from J, the junction contained 10 bases not matched to a gene. CDR3 amino acids: CASSLLQGARETQYF. The CDR3 DNA reads as TGTGCCAGCAGTCTTCTGCAGGGGGCGAGGGAGACCCAGTACTTC.

This clonotype was seen ten or more times. This rearrangement joins TRBV29-1 to TRBJ2-1; D perhaps matches TRBD1 (7 bases). There are 13 residues in the CDR3. With 5 bases removed from V and 10 bases from J, the gap between germline ends came to 18 bases. Germline loops: CDR1 SQVTM, CDR2 ANQGSEA. The CDR3 spells CSVQNQGGKEQFF. CDR3 in DNA: TGCAGCGTTCAAAACCAGGGGGGCAAGGAGCAGTTCTTC.

The rearrangement links TRBV2 to TRBJ2-5; either TRBD1 or TRBD2 may fit D (5 bases each). The CDR3 length is 14 residues. V was cut by 4 bases and J by 1 base, with 10 bases left in between. Germline V gene sequence: CDR1 SNHLY, CDR2 FYNNEI. CDR3 nucleotide sequence: TGTGCCAGCAGTGTGGGACCATTCCAAGAGACCCAGTACTTC. Translated: CASSVGPFQETQYF.

The chain uses TRBV24-1 and TRBJ2-1; TRBD2 matches 12 bases. The V and J ends lost 5 bases and 1 base, in that order; junction bases with no gene match: 5. The CDR3 spans 17 residues. Per the germline V gene, CDR1 is KGHDR and CDR2 is SFDVKD. The CDR3 DNA follows: TGTGCCACCAGTGCCGGACTAGCGGGAACATCCTACAATGAGCAGTTCTTC. It yields the protein CATSAGLAGTSYNEQFF.

This clonotype has more than one count but fewer than ten. This CDR3 is CASSQDLTGERTQYF. The CDR3 DNA sequence: TGTGCCAGCAGCCAAGATTTAACGGGTGAACGGACCCAGTACTTC. V gene TRBV3-1 combines with J gene TRBJ2-5; no clear D. Germline loops: CDR1 LGHDT, CDR2 YNNKEL (reference sequence). V was shortened by 0 bases and J by 7 bases, with 15 bases between the two germline ends. The CDR3 totals 15 residues.

A few counts support this clonotype. This rearrangement joins TRBV5-5 to TRBJ2-6; D is unclear. Trimming cost V 4 bases and J 2 bases, with 13 bases left between them. This CDR3 contains 16 residues. Germline V gene lookup returns CDR1 SGHKS and CDR2 YYEKEE (reference sequence). CDR3 loop: CASSPRGTPGANVLTF. CDR3 DNA sequence: TGTGCCAGCAGCCCCCGCGGAACTCCTGGGGCCAACGTCCTGACTTTC.

This clonotype has a handful of counts. The chain employs TRBV5-1 and TRBJ2-7; the D is unclear. Germline assignment: CDR1 SGHRS and CDR2 YFSETQ. Deletions cut 3 bases from V and 9 bases from J, with 19 bases between. This CDR3 contains 14 residues. CDR3 DNA: TGCGCCAGCAGCTCCTCTAGTTTCTCAGAAGGGCAGTACTTC. It is translated as CASSSSSFSEGQYF.

This clonotype was observed a handful of times. The rearrangement links TRBV24-1 to TRBJ1-5, with a possible D match to TRBD1 (5 bases). Germline V gives CDR1 KGHDR, CDR2 SFDVKD. V lost 10 bases, J lost 2 bases, and 17 bases lay in between. There are 15 residues in the CDR3. The CDR3 region is CATPPHRGGNQPQHF. The CDR3 DNA reads as TGTGCCACTCCCCCCCATAGGGGCGGCAATCAGCCCCAGCATTTT.

This clonotype was counted ten times or more. The chain has TRBV12-3 or TRBV12-4 and TRBJ2-1; D is possibly TRBD1 or TRBD2 (6 bases each). The V gene lost 2 bases and the J gene lost 2 bases, with 13 bases spanning the gap. The CDR3 sequence is 16 residues long. The CDR3 nucleotides read TGTGCCAGCAGTTTATGGGGGGCTACCCCCTACAATGAGCAGTTCTTC. Its protein is CASSLWGATPYNEQFF.

This clonotype has more than one count but fewer than ten. This sequence joins TRBV4-1 and TRBJ2-7; D not resolved. Germline-derived CDR1 and CDR2 are MGHRA and YSYEKL. With 0 bases removed from V and 1 base from J, the gap between germline ends came to 10 bases. The CDR3 sequence is 15 residues long. CDR3 protein: CASSQDSPASYEQYF. The CDR3 DNA reads as TGCGCCAGCAGCCAAGATTCGCCAGCTTCCTACGAGCAGTACTTC.

This clonotype turned up a few times. This rearrangement joins TRBV4-2 to TRBJ1-2; D may be TRBD1 (5 bases). Trimming pared 0 bases from V and 13 bases from J, leaving 15 bases between. The CDR3 is 13 amino acids. Germline V CDR1 and CDR2: LGHNA, YNFKEQ. The CDR3 reads CASSQDSGLQATF. The DNA of the CDR3 is TGTGCCAGCAGCCAAGATTCGGGTCTACAGGCCACCTTC.

CDR3 DNA: TGCGCCAGCAGCTTACCCGGTGGGACTAGCGGGATAGATGAGCAGTTCTTC. This sequence encodes CASSLPGGTSGIDEQFF. This chain connects TRBV5-1 to TRBJ2-1, with TRBD2 identical over 13 bases. The junction had 10 bases not matched to a gene; V was cut back by 2 bases and J by 8 bases. This CDR3 contains 17 residues. Per the germline V gene, CDR1 is SGHRS and CDR2 is YFSETQ. The variable domain in full, with the rest retrieved from reference TRBV5-1 and TRBJ2-1, is KAGVTQTPRYLIKTRGQQVTLSCSPISGHRSVSWYQQTPGQGLQFLFEYFSETQRNKGNFPGRFSGRQFSNSRSEMNVSTLELGDSALYLCASSLPGGTSGIDEQFFGPGTRLTVL.

This clonotype has more than one count but fewer than ten. The V gene is TRBV29-1, the J gene TRBJ2-1, with a possible D match to TRBD2 (9 bases). Per the germline V gene, CDR1 is SQVTM and CDR2 is ANQGSEA. V gave up 5 bases and J gave up 7 bases, with 24 bases separating them. The CDR3 has 16 residues. CDR3 sequence reads: CSVRQGFLAGVNEQFF. The CDR3, as DNA: TGCAGCGTTAGACAGGGGTTTTTAGCGGGAGTGAATGAGCAGTTCTTC.

This clonotype has more than one count but fewer than ten. The chain carries TRBV5-6 and TRBJ1-4; D ambiguous. CDR3 length equals 13 residues. In germline, CDR1 is SGHDT, CDR2 YYEEEE. V lost 2 bases to trimming and J lost 3 bases, with 5 bases between them. This CDR3 reads CASSFLANEKLFF. As DNA, the CDR3 is TGTGCCAGCAGCTTTCTAGCTAATGAAAAACTGTTTTTT.

This clonotype was counted ten times or more. This chain links TRBV3-1 with TRBJ2-1; 9 positions agree with TRBD2. CDR3 size: 16 residues. Unmatched junction bases numbered 6, after V lost 4 bases and J lost 2 bases. The germline V gene has CDR1 LGHDT and CDR2 YNNKEL (reference sequence). CDR3 amino acids: CASSLEGLAPYNEQFF. CDR3 coding DNA: TGTGCCAGCAGCCTAGAGGGACTAGCTCCCTACAATGAGCAGTTCTTC.

In this sample, this clonotype turned up a few times. The chain carries TRBV9 and TRBJ1-5, with no clear D. The CDR3 loop spans 14 amino acids. Germline V lookup: CDR1 SGDLS, CDR2 YYNGEE. The V and J ends lost 3 bases and 3 bases respectively, with 10 bases between them. CDR3 nucleotide sequence: TGTGCCAGCAGCGCCGTTTCCTCCAATCAGCCCCAGCATTTT. Its translation: CASSAVSSNQPQHF.

This chain links TRBV5-1 with TRBJ1-4; TRBD1 might be the D (6 bases). The CDR3 runs 12 residues. Looked up from germline, CDR1 is SGHRS and CDR2 is YFSETQ. V shed 8 bases and J shed 10 bases, with 15 bases lying between them. CDR3 loop: CASAQGKGKLFF. The CDR3 coding sequence is TGCGCCAGTGCACAGGGTAAAGGAAAACTGTTTTTT.

This clonotype showed up many times. The chain joins TRBV10-3 to TRBJ1-2; no definite D call. Germline V CDR1 and CDR2: ENHRY, SYGVKD. The CDR3 runs to 14 residues. The ends were cut back, 7 bases at V and 0 bases at J, with 12 bases in the middle. As DNA, the CDR3 is TGTGCCATCAACCCTGAGGGAGCTAACTATGGCTACACCTTC. This codes for CAINPEGANYGYTF.

Only one count was recorded for this clonotype. This chain joins TRBV6-5 and TRBJ1-3; no clear D. In germline, CDR1 is MNHEY, CDR2 SVGAGI. The V and J ends lost 7 bases and 4 bases respectively, with 17 bases between them. The CDR3 sequence is 15 residues long. The CDR3 nucleotides read TGTGCCAGCACGGTTGATAGAATTGTAGGAAACACCATATATTTT. Translated: CASTVDRIVGNTIYF.

This clonotype was observed a handful of times. The chain employs TRBV12-3 or TRBV12-4 and TRBJ1-6, with a weak D call TRBD1 (5 bases). V lost 6 bases and J lost 13, with 16 bases in between. The CDR3 is 13 amino acids. CDR3 sequence: CASRSEPGGPLHF. DNA of the CDR3: TGTGCCAGCAGATCCGAACCCGGGGGGCCCCTCCACTTT.

The sample holds one count of this clonotype. The chain uses TRBV7-2 and TRBJ1-2, with D maybe TRBD1 (5 bases). The CDR3 has 13 residues. Deletions cut 1 base from V and 13 bases from J, with 16 bases between. The germline V gene has CDR1 SGHTA and CDR2 FQGNSA. Here the CDR3 DNA reads TGTGCCAGCAGCTTAGGCGGGACGATGGTACGCACCTTC. This sequence encodes CASSLGGTMVRTF.